Listed here is a single TCR beta chain. The sample is drawn from a study of blood T cells in healthy people across ages. The CDR3 is made up of 13 amino acids. CDR1 and CDR2 from the germline V gene are ENHRY and SYGVKD. The V and J ends lost 11 bases and 3 bases respectively, with 16 bases between them. Sample-barcoded 5' priming and a J-beta primer mix drove a second PCR of about 7 to 12 cycles. TCRdb re-derived calls from the 5' RACE reads in MiXCR, one entry per CDR3 protein. The data show about 1,500,000 distinct CDR3 sequences, roughly 45% seen once. V and J are TRBV10-3 and TRBJ1-1; D not certain. The sequence came from a woman aged 18-29 years in good health. The material sequenced was blood. DNA for the CDR3: TGTGCCTTCACCGACCGTGGGGACACTGAAGCTTTCTTT. Protein sequence: CAFTDRGDTEAFF.